This T cell receptor (beta chain) appears in the sequencing data of a study of cytomegalovirus exposure and HLA in healthy donors. The study sampled nominally healthy donors, though unrecorded immune exposures were likely. Germline V gene data show CDR1 as LNHDA and CDR2 as SQIVND (reference sequence). This CDR3 is 14 amino acids long. V dropped 5 bases and J dropped 0; count of bases not matched to a gene: 3. The PCR used 60 Vbeta and 13 Jbeta primers. Libraries were prepared by immunoSEQ multiplex PCR; TCRdb keeps only in-frame clonotypes and omits some of them. In the table there are 95,000 to 130,000 clones, 60% to 85% of which are singletons.

Sequencing input: PBMCs. J is TRBJ1-1 and V is TRBV19, with TRBD1 matching 7 bases. This receptor was identified in a woman between 18 and 30 years old in good health and CMV-seronegative. The CDR3 region has the DNA TGTGCCAGTAGTGTGGGACAGATGAACACTGAAGCTTTCTTT. Translated, it gives CASSVGQMNTEAFF.